The T cell receptor beta chain described here comes from a study of glioma-infiltrating T cells. The CDR3 extends over 12 amino acids. The V and J ends lost 0 bases and 9 bases respectively, with 9 bases between them. CDR1 LNHNV and CDR2 YYDKDF come from the germline V gene (reference sequence). In its sample, this clonotype was seen many times. Amplification of TCR alpha and beta CDR3 regions from RNA used iRepertoire nested multiplex PCR. TCRdb reprocessed the multiplex PCR reads with MiXCR, giving one entry per CDR3 protein. This sample has some 180,000 distinct CDR3 sequences; more than 30% occur once, and the top ten carry over 20%.

The TCR was taken from a human donor with low-grade glioma or glioblastoma, undergoing nonglioma brain surgery, or in good health (not recorded which). The rearrangement links TRBV15 to TRBJ2-7; D is uncertain. The sample comprised glioma tissue, nonneoplastic brain tissue, or PBMCs (not recorded which). CDR3: CATSRDGPVQYF. The DNA for the CDR3 is TGTGCCACCAGCAGAGATGGGCCAGTGCAGTACTTC.